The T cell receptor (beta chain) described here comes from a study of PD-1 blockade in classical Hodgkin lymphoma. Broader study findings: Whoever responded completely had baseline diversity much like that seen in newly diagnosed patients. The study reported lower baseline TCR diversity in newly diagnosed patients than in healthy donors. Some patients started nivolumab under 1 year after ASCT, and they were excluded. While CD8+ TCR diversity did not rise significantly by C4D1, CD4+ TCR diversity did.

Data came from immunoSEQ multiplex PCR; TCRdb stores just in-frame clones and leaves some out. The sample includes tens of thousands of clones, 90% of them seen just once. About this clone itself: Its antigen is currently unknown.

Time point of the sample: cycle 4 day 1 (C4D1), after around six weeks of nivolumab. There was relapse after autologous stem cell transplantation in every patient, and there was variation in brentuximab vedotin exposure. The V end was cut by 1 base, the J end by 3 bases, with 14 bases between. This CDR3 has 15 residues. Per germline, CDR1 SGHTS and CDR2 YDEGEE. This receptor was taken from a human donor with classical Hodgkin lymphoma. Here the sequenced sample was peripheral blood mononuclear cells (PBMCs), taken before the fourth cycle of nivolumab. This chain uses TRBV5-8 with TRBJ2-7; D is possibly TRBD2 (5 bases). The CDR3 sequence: CASSLYRGSVYEQYF. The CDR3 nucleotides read TGTGCCAGCAGCTTGTACAGAGGGTCGGTCTACGAGCAGTACTTC.